This TCR beta chain was sequenced for a study of regulatory T cells in long-lasting Graves disease. Study information: Graves' patients who were just diagnosed had used antithyroid drugs for under 3 months.

Time point in this sample: newly diagnosed GD, antithyroid drugs for less than 3 months. RNA extracted from PBMCs served as the sequencing template. This CDR3 comprises 15 residues. J gave up 1 base and V 6 bases, and 7 bases lay outside the gene matches. The germline gives CDR1 MDHEN, CDR2 SYDVKM. This clonotype was recorded many times. Combining iRepertoire HTBI primers with Arm-PCR of CDR3 regions, the authors built TCR beta libraries. TCRdb independently ran MiXCR on the multiplex PCR reads; one entry per CDR3 protein. The sample yields 350,000 to 500,000 distinct CDR3 sequences, roughly 17% seen once. The same data also contributed to another study, on T cells in Graves' hyperthyroidism and ophthalmopathy.

The receptor comes from a woman under 30 with Graves disease. The sequencing here drew on peripheral blood mononuclear cells (PBMCs), taken at new diagnosis, from a patient treated with antithyroid drugs. V usage is TRBV28 and J usage is TRBJ2-7, with 9 bases aligning to TRBD1. The CDR3 loop is CASSLPGTGSYEQYF. Here the CDR3 DNA reads TGTGCCAGCAGCTTACCCGGGACAGGGTCCTACGAGCAGTACTTC.